These 21 T cell receptor beta chains were sequenced from one sample in a study of T cell responses to AZD1222 COVID-19 vaccine. TCRdb's copy holds only in-frame clones and misses some; the assay was immunoSEQ multiplex PCR. The sample lists some 120,000 clones, around 90% occurring once. Sample: peripheral blood, taken on day 0 of AZD1222 vaccination. The receptors were gathered from an adult in good health.

This chain joins TRBV18 and TRBJ2-5, with D possibly matching TRBD2 (6 bases). Germline values: CDR1 KGHSH, CDR2 LQKENI. The V end was cut by 6 bases, the J end by 5 bases, with 13 bases between. This CDR3 region has 13 residues. This CDR3 is CASSPGVLETQYF. CDR3 DNA sequence: TGTGCCAGCTCGCCGGGGGTTCTTGAGACCCAGTACTTC.

This clone was recorded a few times. The rearrangement uses TRBV6-1 and TRBJ1-6; D uncertain. Germline lookup yields CDR1 MNHNS and CDR2 SASEGT. Between the trimmed V and J ends, which lost 2 bases and 9 bases, there was a span of 17 bases. This CDR3 has 16 residues. The CDR3 DNA sequence: TGTGCCAGCAGTGAACAACCGGAGACGGGTCTTTCACCCCTCCACTTT. It codes for CASSEQPETGLSPLHF.

The V and J genes are TRBV7-3 and TRBJ1-2; no definite D call. The V gene's germline CDR1 is SGHTA and CDR2 FQGTGA. Trimming cost V 5 bases and J 4 bases, with 20 bases left between them. This CDR3 contains 16 residues. The CDR3 sequence is CASSPGPNTNIYGYTF. As DNA, the CDR3 is TGTGCCAGCAGCCCCGGACCAAATACTAATATCTATGGCTACACCTTC. The full variable domain, completed using reference TRBV7-3 and TRBJ1-2, is GAGVSQTPSNKVTEKGKYVELRCDPISGHTALYWYRQSLGQGPEFLIYFQGTGAADDSGLPNDRFFAVRPEGSVSTLKIQRTERGDSAVYLCASSPGPNTNIYGYTFGSGTRLTVV.

This clone came up once. This chain connects TRBV19 to TRBJ2-7; TRBD1 aligns across 8 bases. The length of the CDR3 is 14 residues. Germline trimming cut 3 bases from V and 3 bases from J; bases unmatched to any gene: 4. CDR1 is LNHDA and CDR2 is SQIVND in the germline V gene (reference sequence). CDR3 sequence reads: CASSMGQAYYEQYF. The DNA for the CDR3 is TGTGCCAGTAGTATGGGACAGGCGTACTACGAGCAGTACTTC.

This rearrangement joins TRBV7-8 to TRBJ1-1; 9 nucleotides agree with TRBD1. Germline lookup yields CDR1 SGHVS and CDR2 FQNEAQ. The CDR3 covers 14 residues. Germline trimming cut 5 bases from V and 3 bases from J; bases unmatched to any gene: 4. In DNA, the CDR3 is TGTGCCAGCAGCCCACAGGGGGCCGACACTGAAGCTTTCTTT. Amino acids: CASSPQGADTEAFF.

This clone has more than one count but fewer than ten. The V and J genes are TRBV27 and TRBJ2-2; D not certain. Germline V gene sequence: CDR1 MNHEY, CDR2 SMNVEV (reference sequence). The germline V and J ends were trimmed by 5 bases and 1 base, with 8 bases remaining between them. CDR3 length: 14 amino acids. DNA of the CDR3: TGTGCCAGCAGTGGCGTTGAGAACACCGGGGAGCTGTTTTTT. Translated: CASSGVENTGELFF.

This clone was seen a handful of times. This chain links TRBV7-6 with TRBJ2-2, with TRBD1 matching over 11 bases. V was pared by 4 bases and J by 8 bases, with 9 bases of the junction left unmatched. CDR1 is SGHVS and CDR2 is FNYEAQ in the germline V gene. This CDR3 has 16 residues. The CDR3 is CASSSPGQGAGGELFF. Here the CDR3 DNA reads TGTGCCAGCAGCTCCCCCGGACAGGGGGCCGGAGGGGAGCTGTTTTTT.

The V and J genes are TRBV21-1 and TRBJ1-4; no DNA check was done on the table's D call, TRBD1. TRBV21-1 is noted as a pseudogene. CDR3 length: 15 amino acids. CDR3 bases: TGTGCCAGCACGAACAGGGGAACGACTAATGAAAAACTGTTTTTT. Its protein is CASTNRGTTNEKLFF.

The V gene is TRBV30, the J gene TRBJ1-5; possibly TRBD1 for D (6 bases). This CDR3 is 15 amino acids long. V lost 7 bases, J lost 0 bases, and 16 bases lay in between. The germline V gene has CDR1 GTSNPN and CDR2 SVGIG (reference sequence). The CDR3 bases are TGTGCCTTCCGACAGGATACGTATAGCAATCAGCCCCAGCATTTT. Amino acid sequence: CAFRQDTYSNQPQHF. Full variable domain (outside the CDR3, taken from reference TRBV30 and TRBJ1-5): SQTIHQWPATLVQPVGSPLSLECTVEGTSNPNLYWYRQAAGRGLQLLFYSVGIGQISSEVPQNLSASRPQDRQFILSSKKLLLSDSGFYLCAFRQDTYSNQPQHFGDGTRLSIL.

V and J are TRBV27 and TRBJ1-2; a weak D match, TRBD1 (5 bases). Trimming stripped 6 bases from V and 4 bases from J, with 15 bases between. CDR3 length: 14 residues. CDR1 and CDR2 from the germline V gene are MNHEY and SMNVEV (reference sequence). The CDR3 loop is CASSPTGGPYGYTF. CDR3 DNA sequence: TGTGCCAGCAGCCCTACGGGGGGTCCCTATGGCTACACCTTC.

The gene calls are TRBV6-5 and TRBJ1-2; D gene uncertain. There are 14 residues in the CDR3. V lost 0 bases and J lost 5, with 10 bases in between. Germline V gene lookup returns CDR1 MNHEY and CDR2 SVGAGI. The CDR3 DNA follows: TGTGCCAGCAGTTACTCGAAGGGCAGTTATGGCTACACCTTC. Translating gives CASSYSKGSYGYTF.

V is TRBV3-1 (or the pseudogene TRBV3-2) and J is TRBJ2-3; a weak D match, TRBD2 (5 bases). The CDR3 length is 14 residues. Germline-derived CDR1 and CDR2 are LGHDT and YNNKEL (reference sequence). Trimming stripped 5 bases from V and 1 base from J, with 10 bases between. The CDR3 coding sequence is TGTGCCAGCAGCTCCCTCGGGGGCACAGATACGCAGTATTTT. It encodes CASSSLGGTDTQYF.

The chain combines TRBV28 with TRBJ1-6; unclear D gene. Trimming pared 5 bases from V and 10 bases from J, leaving 15 bases between. CDR3 length: 14 residues. Germline V gives CDR1 MDHEN, CDR2 SYDVKM. The CDR3 is CASSISRVGSPLHF. The CDR3 DNA sequence: TGTGCCAGCAGTATATCACGGGTCGGGTCACCCCTCCACTTT.

The V and J genes are TRBV30 and TRBJ1-2, with 7 bases aligning to TRBD1. CDR3 length: 14 amino acids. V lost 7 bases to trimming and J lost 7 bases; unmatched junction nucleotides: 15. In germline, CDR1 is GTSNPN, CDR2 SVGIG (reference sequence). CDR3 DNA sequence: TGTGCCTCCCCGGTACAGGGGAGGAGCCGTGGCTACACCTTC. Protein sequence: CASPVQGRSRGYTF.

The V gene is TRBV5-4, the J gene TRBJ1-2; TRBD1 is a possible D gene (6 bases). The germline V and J ends were trimmed by 2 bases and 2 bases, with 13 bases remaining between them. The germline V gene encodes CDR1 SGHNT and CDR2 YYREEE (reference sequence). CDR3 length equals 15 residues. As DNA, the CDR3 is TGTGCCAGCAGCTTTTGGACAGAGACAAACTATGGCTACACCTTC. Its protein product is CASSFWTETNYGYTF.

The chain couples TRBV7-3 to TRBJ2-1, with D perhaps given as TRBD1 or TRBD2 (5 bases each). The V end was cut by 2 bases, the J end by 5 bases, with 19 bases between. The CDR3 spans 17 residues. CDR1 SGHTA and CDR2 FQGTGA come from the germline V gene. CDR3 nucleotide sequence: TGTGCCAGCAGCTTATTGCGTAGGTTGGGGGAGCACAATGAGCAGTTCTTC. It yields the protein CASSLLRRLGEHNEQFF.

The chain joins TRBV9 to TRBJ2-1; the D gene is possibly TRBD2 (5 bases). V lost 4 bases to trimming and J lost 7 bases, with 6 bases between them. This CDR3 has 11 amino acids. Per germline, CDR1 SGDLS and CDR2 YYNGEE. This CDR3 reads CASSRGNEQFF. CDR3 nucleotides: TGTGCCAGCAGCCGGGGTAATGAGCAGTTCTTC.

This chain joins TRBV6-5 and TRBJ2-7; D perhaps matches TRBD1 (5 bases). This CDR3 has 14 amino acids. Germline V lookup: CDR1 MNHEY, CDR2 SVGAGI. Trimming removed 8 bases at V and 2 bases at J, with 16 bases between. CDR3 loop: CASAPGSPTYEQYF. CDR3 sequence (DNA): TGTGCCAGCGCTCCAGGGTCCCCAACCTACGAGCAGTACTTC.

The chain is built from TRBV24-1 and TRBJ1-1; possibly TRBD1 for D (5 bases). V lost 9 bases and J lost 7, with 11 bases in between. Germline V CDR1 and CDR2: KGHDR, SFDVKD. The CDR3 totals 11 residues. CDR3 DNA sequence: TGTGCCACCGCCGGGGGGGGTGAAGCTTTCTTT. It encodes CATAGGGEAFF.

The rearrangement joins TRBV5-6 to TRBJ1-5; D is perhaps TRBD1 (5 bases). Per the germline V gene, CDR1 is SGHDT and CDR2 is YYEEEE. Trimming removed 1 base from V and 3 bases from J, with 14 bases in between. The CDR3 has 16 amino acids. The CDR3 protein is CASSLLGGANNQPQHF. DNA for the CDR3: TGTGCCAGCAGCTTGCTCGGAGGGGCGAACAATCAGCCCCAGCATTTT. The complete variable domain, with remaining parts taken from reference TRBV5-6 and TRBJ1-5, reads DAGVTQSPTHLIKTRGQQVTLRCSPKSGHDTVSWYQQALGQGPQFIFQYYEEEERQRGNFPDRFSGHQFPNYSSELNVNALLLGDSALYLCASSLLGGANNQPQHFGDGTRLSIL.

This clone has just one count. This rearrangement joins TRBV5-1 to TRBJ1-2; no clear D. V lost 1 base, J lost 0 bases, and 7 bases lay in between. There are 14 residues in the CDR3. CDR1 and CDR2 from the germline V gene are SGHRS and YFSETQ. The CDR3 loop is CASSLSATNYGYTF. For the CDR3, the DNA is TGCGCCAGCAGCTTGTCCGCGACTAACTATGGCTACACCTTC.